A selection of T cell receptor beta chains follows, all from one sample in a study of shared clonotypes between healthy human individuals. TCRdb keeps only in-frame clones here, not all; method: immunoSEQ multiplex PCR. The sample holds about 1.5 million clones, 98% seen once. Sequencing input: naive CD4+ T cells sorted from blood. The receptor source for this set is a man in his thirties or forties in good health. Each CDR3 is given with its conserved first and last residue. Each record gives: CDR3 length, clone size, D gene, V gene, J gene, CDR3 DNA, CDR3 protein. The D gene is left open where the match is weak. Expanded clones get a size class; other rows say once, few or many, or leave the size out.

>16|.|.|TRBV6-1|TRBJ1-5
TGTGCCAGCAGTGATATTGGGACTGTATTCAATCAGCCCCAGCATTTT
CASSDIGTVFNQPQHF
>21|.|TRBD2|TRBV7-8|TRBJ2-6
TGTGCCAGCAGCTTAGCGGTGCGGGGGGAAGTGGCTTCCTCTCGGGCCAACGTCCTGACTTTC
CASSLAVRGEVASSRANVLTF
>15|.|TRBD1|TRBV6-5|TRBJ1-1
TGTGCCAGCAGTTACTGGGACAGGCGGAACACTGAAGCTTTCTTT
CASSYWDRRNTEAFF
>14|.|TRBD1|TRBV6-6|TRBJ2-7
TGTGCCAGCAGAACTCCAGGGGGCCCCTACGAGCAGTACTTC
CASRTPGGPYEQYF
>15|.|TRBD2|TRBV5-1|TRBJ2-7
TGCGCCAGCAGCTTAAGACTAGCGGGAGTTCAGGAGCAGTACTTC
CASSLRLAGVQEQYF
>15|.|TRBD1|TRBV5-1|TRBJ1-3
TGCGCCAGCAGCAGCGGGACAGCCTCTGGAAACACCATATATTTT
CASSSGTASGNTIYF
>16|.|TRBD1|TRBV5-1|TRBJ2-5
TGCGCCAGCAGCCCAGATTCGACAGGGGGCATGGAGACCCAGTACTTC
CASSPDSTGGMETQYF
>14|.|.|TRBV6-5|TRBJ1-2
TGTGCCAGCACCCAGGGACAACAAAACTATGGCTACACCTTC
CASTQGQQNYGYTF
>14|.|TRBD2|TRBV28|TRBJ2-5
TGTGCCAGCAGGGGGACTAGCGGCCAAGAGACCCAGTACTTC
CASRGTSGQETQYF
>16|once|.|TRBV11-2|TRBJ2-7
TGTGCCAGCACCCATCTCAAGGGGGAGGGGCCCTACGAGCAGTACTTC
CASTHLKGEGPYEQYF
>16|.|.|TRBV15|TRBJ2-2
TGTGCCACCAGCAGAGATCAGGCGCCGAACACCGGGGAGCTGTTTTTT
CATSRDQAPNTGELFF
>17|once|TRBD1|TRBV18|TRBJ2-7
TGTGCCAGCTCACCAAGGGTAGCCGGGACAGGGGGTCGGGAGCAGTACTTC
CASSPRVAGTGGREQYF
>18|.|TRBD2|TRBV6-4|TRBJ2-3
TGTGCCAGCAGTGACCTAGTCTCTAGCGGGAGTCAGGCAGATACGCAGTATTTT
CASSDLVSSGSQADTQYF
>16|.|TRBD2|TRBV5-1|TRBJ2-7
TGCGCCAGCAGCTTGGTAGCGGGAGGATACTCCTACGAGCAGTACTTC
CASSLVAGGYSYEQYF
>14|.|.|TRBV28|TRBJ1-2
TGTGCCAGCAGTTTGGACACTAACAGCTATGGCTACACCTTC
CASSLDTNSYGYTF
>17|.|.|TRBV27|TRBJ1-1
TGTGCCAGCAGTCCCAGAACAGGGAGAAGAGCCAACACTGAAGCTTTCTTT
CASSPRTGRRANTEAFF
>15|.|TRBD1|TRBV18|TRBJ1-2
TGTGCCAGCTCACCGGACAGGGCGATGGGCTATGGCTACACCTTC
CASSPDRAMGYGYTF
>14|.|TRBD1|TRBV19|TRBJ2-7
TGTGCCAGTAACCTCGGGACAGGGCGACACGAGCAGTACTTC
CASNLGTGRHEQYF
>14|.|.|TRBV7-6|TRBJ2-2
TGTGCCAGCAGCTTCTCGCGACAGGTCGGGGAGCTGTTTTTT
CASSFSRQVGELFF
>13|.|TRBD1|TRBV29-1|TRBJ2-7
TGCAGCGTTTTGGGGACAGGGGGTTTGAAGCAGTACTTC
CSVLGTGGLKQYF
>15|.|TRBD2|TRBV14|TRBJ2-3
TGTGCCAGCAGCCAAGTAGGCCTAGCGGGATATACGCAGTATTTT
CASSQVGLAGYTQYF
>10|.|.|TRBV20-1|TRBJ1-2
TGCAGTGGCCAGGGGCGGGACTACACCTTC
CSGQGRDYTF
>18|.|TRBD1|TRBV7-4|TRBJ1-2
TGTGCCAGCAGCTTAGAGTTTTCAAGGACAGGGGTAACCTATGGCTACACCTTC
CASSLEFSRTGVTYGYTF
>12|.|.|TRBV28|TRBJ2-7
TGTGCCAGTCAGGGGAACGCGTACGAGCAGTACTTC
CASQGNAYEQYF
>18|.|.|TRBV21-1|TRBJ2-7
TGTGCCAGCAGCAAAGTTTTAGGGACTCCAACAGCAAAATACGAGCAGTACTTC
CASSKVLGTPTAKYEQYF
>18|.|TRBD1|TRBV4-1|TRBJ1-5
TGCGCCAGCAGTCTGTCACCCGGGACAGGGATTACGAGTCAGCCCCAGCATTTT
CASSLSPGTGITSQPQHF
>16|.|TRBD2|TRBV27|TRBJ2-7
TGTGCCAGCAGTTTATCCCAACTAGCGGGATTCCACGAGCAGTACTTC
CASSLSQLAGFHEQYF
>16|.|.|TRBV2|TRBJ2-2
TGTGCCAGCAGTGAAAAAGTCTGGTGGGGAGCCGGGGAGCTGTTTTTT
CASSEKVWWGAGELFF
>12|.|.|TRBV29-1|TRBJ2-7
TGCAGCGTTGCCGGGACCGCCTACGAGCAGTACTTC
CSVAGTAYEQYF
>15|.|TRBD2|TRBV2|TRBJ2-7
TGTGCCAGCAGTGTTGGGTCTAGCGGGAACTACGAGCAGTACTTC
CASSVGSSGNYEQYF
>18|.|TRBD2|TRBV30|TRBJ2-5
TGTGCCTGGAGTTTTTGGGGGGCCGGACTAGCGAGGGGTGAAACCCAGTACTTC
CAWSFWGAGLARGETQYF
>14|.|.|TRBV19|TRBJ2-5
TGTGCCAGTAGACAGGGCGCGGGCCAAGAGACCCAGTACTTC
CASRQGAGQETQYF
>14|.|.|TRBV5-1|TRBJ2-1
TGCGCCAGCAGCCAGGGTGGGAGTCGGGATGAGCAGTTCTTC
CASSQGGSRDEQFF
>17|.|.|TRBV7-8|TRBJ2-7
TGTGCCAGCAGCTTAGAGGGGTATCGGCGGGTTAGCTACGAGCAGTACTTC
CASSLEGYRRVSYEQYF
>15|.|.|TRBV27|TRBJ1-1
TGTGCCAGCCTTCTAAGCCGGGGGTACGGGACTGAAGCTTTCTTT
CASLLSRGYGTEAFF
>15|.|.|TRBV14|TRBJ2-7
TGTGCCAGCAGCCACACTGGGGGGCGCTCCTACGAGCAGTACTTC
CASSHTGGRSYEQYF
>16|.|TRBD2|TRBV14|TRBJ2-2
TGTGCCAGCAGCCCCTTGGCGGGAGTGGTCACCGGGGAGCTGTTTTTT
CASSPLAGVVTGELFF
>15|.|TRBD1|TRBV6-5|TRBJ1-2
TGTGCCAGCAGCCCAGGACAGGGGGGCTTTTATGGCTACACCTTC
CASSPGQGGFYGYTF
>15|.|.|TRBV10-2|TRBJ1-2
TGCGCCAGCAGTGAGGGGGCGCGGAATCACTATGGCTACACCTTC
CASSEGARNHYGYTF
>15|.|TRBD1|TRBV11-2|TRBJ1-1
TGTGCCAGCAGCTACGGACAGGGAGTCGACACTGAAGCTTTCTTT
CASSYGQGVDTEAFF
>15|.|TRBD1|TRBV5-6|TRBJ2-3
TGTGCCAGCAGCCGAGAATACAGGGGCTCAGATACGCAGTATTTT
CASSREYRGSDTQYF
>14|.|TRBD1|TRBV7-2|TRBJ2-3
TGTGCCAGCAGCCGGACAGGGGGCACAGATACGCAGTATTTT
CASSRTGGTDTQYF
>16|.|.|TRBV28|TRBJ2-4
TGTGCCAGCAGTTCTCCGGGCCCCAAGGAAATAAACATTCAGTACTTC
CASSSPGPKEINIQYF
>12|.|.|TRBV18|TRBJ1-2
TGTGCCAGCTCAGGCAGGGGCTATGGCTACACCTTC
CASSGRGYGYTF
>13|few|.|TRBV6-5|TRBJ1-2
TGTGCCAGCTGGGGTCGGACGAACTATGGCTACACCTTC
CASWGRTNYGYTF
>14|.|TRBD1|TRBV7-9|TRBJ2-1
TGTGCCAGCAGCTTAAGACAGGGGGCGGATGAGCAGTTCTTC
CASSLRQGADEQFF
>16|.|.|TRBV5-4|TRBJ2-5
TGTGCCAGCAGCCCCCAGGGGGATCGGGGGAAAGAGACCCAGTACTTC
CASSPQGDRGKETQYF
>12|.|.|TRBV29-1|TRBJ2-3
TGCAGCGTTGACCCGGGGGAAGATACGCAGTATTTT
CSVDPGEDTQYF
>13|.|.|TRBV25-1|TRBJ2-4
TGTGCCAGCAGTGAAAGGAACAGAAACATTCAGTACTTC
CASSERNRNIQYF
>14|.|TRBD2|TRBV5-4|TRBJ2-7
TGTGCCAGCAGCATTAGCGGGAGCTCCTACGAGCAGTACTTC
CASSISGSSYEQYF
>14|.|.|TRBV29-1|TRBJ2-7
TGCAGCGTTGAAGAGTTCGGACAGAGCCACGAGCAGTACTTC
CSVEEFGQSHEQYF
>13|.|.|TRBV6-1|TRBJ2-5
TGTGCCAGCAGTGACCCTTTTCGCGAGACCCAGTACTTC
CASSDPFRETQYF
>14|.|TRBD1|TRBV18|TRBJ1-1
TGTGCCAGCTCACCCACGGGACAGGGCACTGAAGCTTTCTTT
CASSPTGQGTEAFF
>14|.|TRBD2|TRBV29-1|TRBJ2-1
TGCAGCGTTGGTCCGGTAGCGGGAGACAATGAGCAGTTCTTC
CSVGPVAGDNEQFF
>14|.|TRBD1|TRBV14|TRBJ2-1
TGTGCCAGCAGTTTACAGGGGGTTAAAGATGAGCAGTTCTTC
CASSLQGVKDEQFF
>15|.|.|TRBV5-1|TRBJ2-7
TGCGCCAGCAGCTTGGTTCAAGGACACACCTACGAGCAGTACTTC
CASSLVQGHTYEQYF
>15|.|TRBD1|TRBV28|TRBJ1-5
TGTGCCAGCAGTTCCCCCGGACAGGGGAATCAGCCCCAGCATTTT
CASSSPGQGNQPQHF
>16|.|.|TRBV7-2|TRBJ2-3
TGTGCCAGCAGCTACTTTGGGGCCGGGAACACAGATACGCAGTATTTT
CASSYFGAGNTDTQYF